This TCR beta chain was identified during a study of memory CD4+ T cells and cytomegalovirus serostatus. Sequencing used immunoSEQ multiplex PCR; TCRdb keeps in-frame clones, though not all of them. The data hold around 50,000 clones, with around 82% observed a single time. Single viable CD3+CD4+CD8-CD45RO+ cells were sorted as the memory CD4+ T cells. The CDR3 covers 16 residues. Germline loops: CDR1 SGHAT, CDR2 FQNNGV. With V trimmed by 1 base and J by 4 bases, 7 bases remained unmatched. In the case of this clone: Antigen specificity is unknown.

Study findings and constraints: CMV serostatus prediction reached median AUC about 0.95, or 0.9 with US-trained model.

The sequence derives from an adult in good health and CMV-seronegative. The sequencing input was memory CD4+ T cells from blood. The chain is built from TRBV11-2 and TRBJ2-7; 10 positions match TRBD2. The CDR3: CASSLGGTSGTYEQYF. For the CDR3, the DNA is TGTGCCAGCAGCTTAGGCGGTACTAGCGGGACATACGAGCAGTACTTC.